This TCR beta chain was captured by sequencing in a study of multiple sclerosis patients with progressive multifocal leukoencephalopathy. The CDR3 runs to 13 residues. Trimming removed 5 bases at V and 0 bases at J, with 5 bases between. In germline, CDR1 is SGHVS, CDR2 FQNEAQ. As to time point: time of PML onset. Natalizumab-treated patients developed PML between roughly 16 and 56 months into natalizumab therapy. Here immunoSEQ multiplex PCR was the method, and the copy in TCRdb shows in-frame clones only, minus some. The repertoire holds roughly 34,000 clones, with roughly 90% as singletons. V usage is TRBV7-8 and J usage is TRBJ1-5; D remains unclear. The receptor was isolated from a human donor with progressive multifocal leukoencephalopathy. This material consisted of PBMCs, taken from a patient treated with natalizumab. CDR3 loop: CASSPSSNQPQHF. As DNA, the CDR3 is TGTGCCAGCAGCCCTAGTAGCAATCAGCCCCAGCATTTT.